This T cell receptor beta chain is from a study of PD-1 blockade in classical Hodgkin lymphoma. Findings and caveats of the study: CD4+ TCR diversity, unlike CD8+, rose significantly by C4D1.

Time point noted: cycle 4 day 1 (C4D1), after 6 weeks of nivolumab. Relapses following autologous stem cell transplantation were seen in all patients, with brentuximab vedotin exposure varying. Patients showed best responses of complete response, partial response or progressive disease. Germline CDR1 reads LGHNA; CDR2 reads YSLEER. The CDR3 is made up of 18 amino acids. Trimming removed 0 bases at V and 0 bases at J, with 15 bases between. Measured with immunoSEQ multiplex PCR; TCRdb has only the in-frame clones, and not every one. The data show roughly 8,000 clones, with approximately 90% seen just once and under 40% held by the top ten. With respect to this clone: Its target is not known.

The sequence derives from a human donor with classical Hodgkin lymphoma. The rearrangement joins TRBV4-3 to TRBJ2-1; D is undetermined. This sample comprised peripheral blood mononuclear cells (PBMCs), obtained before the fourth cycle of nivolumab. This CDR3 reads CASSQDLVAPSSYNEQFF. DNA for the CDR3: TGCGCCAGCAGCCAAGATCTTGTGGCGCCGAGCTCCTACAATGAGCAGTTCTTC.